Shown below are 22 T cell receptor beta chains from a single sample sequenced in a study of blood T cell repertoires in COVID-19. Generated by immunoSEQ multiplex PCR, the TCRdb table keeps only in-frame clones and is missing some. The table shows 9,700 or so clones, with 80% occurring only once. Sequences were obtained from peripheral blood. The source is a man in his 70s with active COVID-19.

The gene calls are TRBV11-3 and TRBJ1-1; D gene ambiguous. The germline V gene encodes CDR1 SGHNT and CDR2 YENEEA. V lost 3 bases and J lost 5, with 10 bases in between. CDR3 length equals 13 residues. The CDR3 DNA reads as TGTGCCAGCAGCTTGGCGGTCGGAACTGAAGCTTTCTTT. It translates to CASSLAVGTEAFF.

In DNA, the CDR3 is TGCGCCAGCAGCCAGGGGGCCCACACAGATACGCAGTATTTT. Protein product: CASSQGAHTDTQYF. The chain couples TRBV5-1 to TRBJ2-3, with 8 positions matching TRBD1. The germline V gene encodes CDR1 SGHRS and CDR2 YFSETQ. The trim removed 4 bases at V and 2 bases at J, leaving 3 bases unmatched. The CDR3 runs 14 residues.

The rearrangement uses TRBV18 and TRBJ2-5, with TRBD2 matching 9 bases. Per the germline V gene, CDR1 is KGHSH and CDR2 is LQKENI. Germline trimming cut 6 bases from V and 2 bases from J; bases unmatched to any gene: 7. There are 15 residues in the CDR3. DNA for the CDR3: TGTGCCAGCTCCTCCGGAGCGGGGGGTCAAGAGACCCAGTACTTC. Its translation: CASSSGAGGQETQYF.

CDR3 residues: CASSQDVTAPDTQYF. The CDR3 DNA reads TGCGCCAGCAGCCAAGATGTGACAGCCCCAGATACGCAGTATTTT. The chain recombines TRBV4-1 with TRBJ2-3; D might be TRBD1 (5 bases). The germline V gene has CDR1 MGHRA and CDR2 YSYEKL. The germline V and J ends were trimmed by 0 bases and 4 bases, with 11 bases remaining between them. The CDR3 has 15 residues.

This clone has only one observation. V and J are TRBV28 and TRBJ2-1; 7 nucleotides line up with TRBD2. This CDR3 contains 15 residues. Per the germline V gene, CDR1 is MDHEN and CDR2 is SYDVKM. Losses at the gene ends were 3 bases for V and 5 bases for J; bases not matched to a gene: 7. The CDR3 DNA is TGTGCCAGCAGTTTTGGGGGAGGGATCAACAATGAGCAGTTCTTC. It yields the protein CASSFGGGINNEQFF. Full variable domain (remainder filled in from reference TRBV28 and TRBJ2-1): DVKVTQSSRYLVKRTGEKVFLECVQDMDHENMFWYRQDPGLGLRLIYFSYDVKMKEKGDIPEGYSVSREKKERFSLILESASTNQTSMYLCASSFGGGINNEQFFGPGTRLTVL.

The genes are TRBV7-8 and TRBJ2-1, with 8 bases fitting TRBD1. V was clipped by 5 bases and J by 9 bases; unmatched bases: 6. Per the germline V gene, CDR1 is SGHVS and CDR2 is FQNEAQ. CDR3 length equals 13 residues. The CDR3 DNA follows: TGTGCCAGCAGCCTAGACAGGGGCGGTGAGCAGTTCTTC. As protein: CASSLDRGGEQFF. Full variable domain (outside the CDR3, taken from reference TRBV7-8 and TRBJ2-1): GAGVSQSPRYKVAKRGQDVALRCDPISGHVSLFWYQQALGQGPEFLTYFQNEAQLDKSGLPSDRFFAERPEGSVSTLKIQRTQQEDSAVYLCASSLDRGGEQFFGPGTRLTVL.

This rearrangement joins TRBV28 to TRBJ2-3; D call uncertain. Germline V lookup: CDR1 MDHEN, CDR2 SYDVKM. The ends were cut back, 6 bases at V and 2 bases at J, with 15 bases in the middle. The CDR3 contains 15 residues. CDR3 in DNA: TGTGCCAGCAGAAAAAGTGGCGGTTACACAGATACGCAGTATTTT. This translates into CASRKSGGYTDTQYF.

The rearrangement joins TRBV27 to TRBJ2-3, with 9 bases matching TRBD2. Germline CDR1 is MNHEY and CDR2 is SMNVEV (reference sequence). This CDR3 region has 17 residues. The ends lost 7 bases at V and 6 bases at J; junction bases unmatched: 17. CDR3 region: CASTPRSSGSIGDTQYF. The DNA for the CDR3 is TGTGCCAGCACCCCAAGGAGTAGCGGGAGTATTGGCGATACGCAGTATTTT.

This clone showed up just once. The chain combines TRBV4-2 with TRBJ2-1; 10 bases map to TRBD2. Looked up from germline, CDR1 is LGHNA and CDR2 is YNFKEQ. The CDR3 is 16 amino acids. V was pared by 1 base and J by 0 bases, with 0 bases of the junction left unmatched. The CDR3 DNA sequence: TGTGCCAGCAGCCAAGCTAGCGGGAGCTCCTACAATGAGCAGTTCTTC. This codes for CASSQASGSSYNEQFF.

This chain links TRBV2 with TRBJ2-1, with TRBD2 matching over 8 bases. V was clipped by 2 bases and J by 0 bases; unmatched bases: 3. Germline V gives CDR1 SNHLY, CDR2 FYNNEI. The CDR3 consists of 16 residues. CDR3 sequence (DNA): TGTGCCAGCAGTGAACGGGGGGGGAGCTCCTACAATGAGCAGTTCTTC. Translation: CASSERGGSSYNEQFF. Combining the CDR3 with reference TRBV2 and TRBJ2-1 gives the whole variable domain EPEVTQTPSHQVTQMGQEVILRCVPISNHLYFYWYRQILGQKVEFLVSFYNNEISEKSEIFDDQFSVERPDGSNFTLKIRSTKLEDSAMYFCASSERGGSSYNEQFFGPGTRLTVL.

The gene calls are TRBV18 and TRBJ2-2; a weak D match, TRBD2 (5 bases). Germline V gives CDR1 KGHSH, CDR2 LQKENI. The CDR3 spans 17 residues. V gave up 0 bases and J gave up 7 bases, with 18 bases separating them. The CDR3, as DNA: TGTGCCAGCTCACCACCGCCCGGGGTTGATAGAAACGGGGAGCTGTTTTTT. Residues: CASSPPPGVDRNGELFF.

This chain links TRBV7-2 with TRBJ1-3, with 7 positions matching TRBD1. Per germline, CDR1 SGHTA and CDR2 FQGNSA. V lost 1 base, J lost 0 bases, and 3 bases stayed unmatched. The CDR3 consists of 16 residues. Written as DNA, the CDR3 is TGTGCCAGCAGCTTAGGGGGACAGTACTCTGGAAACACCATATATTTT. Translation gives CASSLGGQYSGNTIYF. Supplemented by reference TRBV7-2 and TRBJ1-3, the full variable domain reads GAGVSQSPSNKVTEKGKDVELRCDPISGHTALYWYRQSLGQGLEFLIYFQGNSAPDKSGLPSDRFSAERTGGSVSTLTIQRTQQEDSAVYLCASSLGGQYSGNTIYFGEGSWLTVV.

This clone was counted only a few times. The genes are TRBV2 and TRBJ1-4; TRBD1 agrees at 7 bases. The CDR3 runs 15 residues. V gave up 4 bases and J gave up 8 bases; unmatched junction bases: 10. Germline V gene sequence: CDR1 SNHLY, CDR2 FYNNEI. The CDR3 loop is CASSVDRAGREKLFF. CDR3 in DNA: TGTGCCAGCAGTGTCGACAGGGCCGGTCGAGAAAAACTGTTTTTT.

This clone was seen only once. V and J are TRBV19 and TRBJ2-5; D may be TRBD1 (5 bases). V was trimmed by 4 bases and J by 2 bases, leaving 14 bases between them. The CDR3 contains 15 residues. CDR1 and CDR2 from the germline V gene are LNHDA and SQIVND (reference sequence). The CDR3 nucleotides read TGTGCCAGTAGTAGGGCAGGGCTAATTCAAGAGACCCAGTACTTC. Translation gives CASSRAGLIQETQYF.

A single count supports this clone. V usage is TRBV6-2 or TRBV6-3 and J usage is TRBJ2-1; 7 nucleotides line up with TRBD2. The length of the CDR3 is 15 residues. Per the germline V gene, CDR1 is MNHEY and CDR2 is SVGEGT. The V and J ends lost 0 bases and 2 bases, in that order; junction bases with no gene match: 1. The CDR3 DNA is TGTGCCAGCAGTTACTCGGGGGGGGCCTACAATGAGCAGTTCTTC. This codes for CASSYSGGAYNEQFF.

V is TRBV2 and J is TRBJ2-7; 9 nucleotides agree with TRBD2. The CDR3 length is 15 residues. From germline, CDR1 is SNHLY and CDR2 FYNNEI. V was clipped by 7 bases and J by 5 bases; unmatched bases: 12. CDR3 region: CASTNRISGSNEQYF. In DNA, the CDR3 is TGTGCCAGCACTAATCGGATTAGCGGGAGTAACGAGCAGTACTTC. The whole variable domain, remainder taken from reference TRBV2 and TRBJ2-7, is EPEVTQTPSHQVTQMGQEVILRCVPISNHLYFYWYRQILGQKVEFLVSFYNNEISEKSEIFDDQFSVERPDGSNFTLKIRSTKLEDSAMYFCASTNRISGSNEQYFGPGTRLTVT.

CDR3 region: CASSPGTSGSGDTQYF. CDR3 in DNA: TGTGCCAGCAGCCCTGGGACTAGCGGGAGTGGAGATACGCAGTATTTT. The V gene is TRBV7-9, the J gene TRBJ2-3; 14 bases agree with TRBD2. CDR1 SEHNR and CDR2 FQNEAQ come from the germline V gene (reference sequence). V dropped 5 bases and J dropped 5; count of bases not matched to a gene: 6. The CDR3 totals 16 residues.

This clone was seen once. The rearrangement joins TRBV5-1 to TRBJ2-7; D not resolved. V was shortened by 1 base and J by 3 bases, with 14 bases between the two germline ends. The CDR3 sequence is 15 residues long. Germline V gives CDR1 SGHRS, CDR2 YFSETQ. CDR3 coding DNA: TGCGCCAGCAGCTTGCGCTCCCTCGGTGGCTACGAGCAGTACTTC. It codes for CASSLRSLGGYEQYF.

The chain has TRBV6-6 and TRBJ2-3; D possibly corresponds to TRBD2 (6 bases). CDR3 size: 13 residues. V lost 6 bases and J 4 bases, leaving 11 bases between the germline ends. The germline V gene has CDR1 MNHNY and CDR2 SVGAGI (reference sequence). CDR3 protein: CASSLRLADTQYF. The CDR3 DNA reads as TGTGCCAGCAGCCTCAGACTAGCAGATACGCAGTATTTT.

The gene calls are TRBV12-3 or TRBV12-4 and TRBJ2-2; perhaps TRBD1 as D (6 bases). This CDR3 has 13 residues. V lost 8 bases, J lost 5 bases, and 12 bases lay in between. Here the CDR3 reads CASVGAPTGELFF. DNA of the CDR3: TGTGCCAGCGTGGGGGCGCCTACCGGGGAGCTGTTTTTT.

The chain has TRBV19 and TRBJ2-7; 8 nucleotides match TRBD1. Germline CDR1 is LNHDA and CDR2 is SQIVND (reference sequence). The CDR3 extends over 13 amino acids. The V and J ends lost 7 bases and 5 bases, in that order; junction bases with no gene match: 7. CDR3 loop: CASKRQGSDEQYF. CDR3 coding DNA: TGTGCCAGTAAAAGACAGGGGTCGGACGAGCAGTACTTC.

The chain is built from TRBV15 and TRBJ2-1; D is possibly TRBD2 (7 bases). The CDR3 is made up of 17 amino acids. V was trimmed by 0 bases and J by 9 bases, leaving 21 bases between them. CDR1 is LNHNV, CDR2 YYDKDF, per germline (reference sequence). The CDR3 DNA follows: TGTGCCACCAGCAGAGACACCGCTAGCGGAAAAGGGGGTGAGCAGTTCTTC. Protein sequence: CATSRDTASGKGGEQFF.